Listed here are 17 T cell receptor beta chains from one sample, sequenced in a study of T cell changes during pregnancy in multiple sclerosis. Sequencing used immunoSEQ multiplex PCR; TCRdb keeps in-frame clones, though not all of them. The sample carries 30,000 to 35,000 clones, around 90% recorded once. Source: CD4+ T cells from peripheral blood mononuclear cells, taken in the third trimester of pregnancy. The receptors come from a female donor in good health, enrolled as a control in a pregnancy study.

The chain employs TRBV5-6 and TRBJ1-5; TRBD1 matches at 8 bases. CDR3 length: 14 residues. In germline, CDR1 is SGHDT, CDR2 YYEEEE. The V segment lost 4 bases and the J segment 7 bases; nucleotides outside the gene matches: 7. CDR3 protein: CASSLQGARQPQHF. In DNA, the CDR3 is TGTGCCAGCAGCCTGCAGGGGGCTAGGCAGCCCCAGCATTTT.

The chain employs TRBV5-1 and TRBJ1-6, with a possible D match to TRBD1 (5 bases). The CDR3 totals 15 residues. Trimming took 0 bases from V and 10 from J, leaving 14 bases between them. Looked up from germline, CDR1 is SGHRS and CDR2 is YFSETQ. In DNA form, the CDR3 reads TGCGCCAGCAGCTTGGTGGGGGGTCGAGGCTCACCCCTCCACTTT. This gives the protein CASSLVGGRGSPLHF. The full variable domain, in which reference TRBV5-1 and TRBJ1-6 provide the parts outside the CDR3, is KAGVTQTPRYLIKTRGQQVTLSCSPISGHRSVSWYQQTPGQGLQFLFEYFSETQRNKGNFPGRFSGRQFSNSRSEMNVSTLELGDSALYLCASSLVGGRGSPLHFGNGTRLTVT.

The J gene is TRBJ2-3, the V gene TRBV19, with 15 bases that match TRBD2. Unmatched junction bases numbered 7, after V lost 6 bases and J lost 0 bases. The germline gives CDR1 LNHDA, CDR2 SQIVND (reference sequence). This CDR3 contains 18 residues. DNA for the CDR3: TGTGCCAGTAGCCGTCGGACTAGCGGGGGGGCAAGCACAGATACGCAGTATTTT. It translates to CASSRRTSGGASTDTQYF.

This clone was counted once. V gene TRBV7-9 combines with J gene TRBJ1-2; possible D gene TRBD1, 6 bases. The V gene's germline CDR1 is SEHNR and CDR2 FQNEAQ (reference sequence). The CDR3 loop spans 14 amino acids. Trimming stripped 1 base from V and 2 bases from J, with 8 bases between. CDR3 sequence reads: CASSLEGTNYGYTF. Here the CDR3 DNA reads TGTGCCAGCAGCTTAGAAGGGACAAACTATGGCTACACCTTC. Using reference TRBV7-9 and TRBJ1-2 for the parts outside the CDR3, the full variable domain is DTGVSQNPRHKITKRGQNVTFRCDPISEHNRLYWYRQTLGQGPEFLTYFQNEAQLEKSRLLSDRFSAERPKGSFSTLEIQRTEQGDSAMYLCASSLEGTNYGYTFGSGTRLTVV.

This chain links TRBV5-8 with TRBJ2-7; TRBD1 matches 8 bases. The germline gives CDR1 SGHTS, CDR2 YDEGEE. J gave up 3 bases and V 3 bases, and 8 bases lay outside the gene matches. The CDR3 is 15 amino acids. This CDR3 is CASSYSGTGLYEQYF. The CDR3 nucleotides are TGTGCCAGCAGCTACTCCGGGACAGGACTCTACGAGCAGTACTTC.

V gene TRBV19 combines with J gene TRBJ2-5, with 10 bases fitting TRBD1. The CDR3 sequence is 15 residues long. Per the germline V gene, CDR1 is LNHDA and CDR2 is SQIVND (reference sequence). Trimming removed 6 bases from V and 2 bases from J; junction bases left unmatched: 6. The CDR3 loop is CASRRGQGYQETQYF. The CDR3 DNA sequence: TGTGCCAGTAGAAGGGGACAGGGGTATCAAGAGACCCAGTACTTC.

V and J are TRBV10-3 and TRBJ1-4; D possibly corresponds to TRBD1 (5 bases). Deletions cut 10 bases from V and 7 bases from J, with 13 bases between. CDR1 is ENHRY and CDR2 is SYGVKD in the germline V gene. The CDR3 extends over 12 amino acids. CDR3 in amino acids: CASRAGGEKLFF. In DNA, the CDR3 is TGTGCCAGCAGGGCGGGCGGTGAAAAACTGTTTTTT.

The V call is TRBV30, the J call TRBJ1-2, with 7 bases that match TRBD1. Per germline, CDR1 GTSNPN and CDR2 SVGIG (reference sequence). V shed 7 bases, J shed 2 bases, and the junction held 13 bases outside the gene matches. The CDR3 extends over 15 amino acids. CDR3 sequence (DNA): TGTGCCTCCGCACCGGATTGGGACAGCAACTATGGCTACACCTTC. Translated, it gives CASAPDWDSNYGYTF.

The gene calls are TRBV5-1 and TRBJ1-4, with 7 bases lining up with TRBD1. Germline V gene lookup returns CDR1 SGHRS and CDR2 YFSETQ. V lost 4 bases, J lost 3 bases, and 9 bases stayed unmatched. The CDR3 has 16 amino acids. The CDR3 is CASSRRQGISNEKLFF. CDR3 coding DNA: TGCGCCAGCAGCCGTCGACAGGGAATCTCTAATGAAAAACTGTTTTTT.

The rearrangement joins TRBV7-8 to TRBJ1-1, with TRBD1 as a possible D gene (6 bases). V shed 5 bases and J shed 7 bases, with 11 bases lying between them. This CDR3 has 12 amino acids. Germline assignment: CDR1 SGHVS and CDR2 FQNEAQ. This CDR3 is CASSRSQGEAFF. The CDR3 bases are TGTGCCAGCAGCCGATCACAGGGTGAAGCTTTCTTT.

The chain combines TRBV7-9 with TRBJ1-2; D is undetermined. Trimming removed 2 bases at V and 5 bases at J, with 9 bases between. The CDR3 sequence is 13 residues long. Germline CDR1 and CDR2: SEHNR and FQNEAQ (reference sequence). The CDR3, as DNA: TGTGCCAGCAGCTTATCGACAAATTATGGCTACACCTTC. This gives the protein CASSLSTNYGYTF.

The CDR3 protein is CAWSPPGQGTNYGYTF. In DNA form, the CDR3 reads TGTGCCTGGAGTCCCCCAGGGCAGGGCACGAACTATGGCTACACCTTC. The V gene is TRBV30, the J gene TRBJ1-2, with D maybe TRBD1 (5 bases). Between the trimmed V and J ends, which lost 2 bases and 2 bases, there was a span of 18 bases. The CDR3 sequence is 16 residues long. CDR1 and CDR2 (germline): GTSNPN, SVGIG (reference sequence).

The CDR3 region has the DNA TGTGCCAGCAACCCGGGTATGTCGGCTGAAGCTTTCTTT. Translation gives CASNPGMSAEAFF. This chain links TRBV5-6 with TRBJ1-1; no clear D gene. The CDR3 spans 13 residues. Between the trimmed V and J ends, which lost 6 bases and 6 bases, there was a span of 15 bases. Germline V gene data show CDR1 as SGHDT and CDR2 as YYEEEE. The complete variable domain, with remaining parts taken from reference TRBV5-6 and TRBJ1-1, reads DAGVTQSPTHLIKTRGQQVTLRCSPKSGHDTVSWYQQALGQGPQFIFQYYEEEERQRGNFPDRFSGHQFPNYSSELNVNALLLGDSALYLCASNPGMSAEAFFGQGTRLTVV.

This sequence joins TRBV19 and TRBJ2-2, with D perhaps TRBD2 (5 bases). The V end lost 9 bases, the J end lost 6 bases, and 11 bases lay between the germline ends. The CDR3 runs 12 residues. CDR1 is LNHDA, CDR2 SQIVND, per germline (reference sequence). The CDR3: CASKRGAGELFF. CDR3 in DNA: TGTGCCAGCAAACGGGGTGCCGGGGAGCTGTTTTTT.

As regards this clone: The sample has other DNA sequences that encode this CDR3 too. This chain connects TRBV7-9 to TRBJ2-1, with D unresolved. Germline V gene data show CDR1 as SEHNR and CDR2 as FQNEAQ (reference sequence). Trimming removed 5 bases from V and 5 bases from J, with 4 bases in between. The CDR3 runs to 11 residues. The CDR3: CASSRDNEQFF. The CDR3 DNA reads TGTGCCAGCAGCCGAGACAATGAGCAGTTCTTC.

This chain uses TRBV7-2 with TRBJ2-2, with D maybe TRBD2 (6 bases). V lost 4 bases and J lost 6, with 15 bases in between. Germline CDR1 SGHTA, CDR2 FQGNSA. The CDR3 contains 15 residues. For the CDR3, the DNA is TGTGCCAGCAGCTCCCGGGACGGACTACCCGGGGAGCTGTTTTTT. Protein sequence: CASSSRDGLPGELFF.

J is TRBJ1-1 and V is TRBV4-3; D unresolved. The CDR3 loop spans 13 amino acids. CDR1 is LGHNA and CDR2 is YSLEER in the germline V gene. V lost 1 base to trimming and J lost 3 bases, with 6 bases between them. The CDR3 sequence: CASSQGADTEAFF. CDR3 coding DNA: TGCGCCAGCAGCCAAGGGGCTGACACTGAAGCTTTCTTT.